This TCR beta chain stems from a study of memory CD4+ T cells and cytomegalovirus serostatus (dated by TCRdb to about 2019). For context, the study as a whole: The cohort comprised about 35 healthy Belgian adults, 9 CMV seropositive and some 24 CMV seronegative. The study sequenced CD4+ memory TCRbeta repertoires of a Belgian cohort with known cytomegalovirus serostatus to replicate a published TCR-based CMV serostatus classifier. Broad study findings and their caveats: The original-framework classifier achieved a median bootstrapped AUC of about 0.95 with a 95% CI of 0.76-1.00 on the Belgian cohort. Of 164 previously reported CMV-associated TCRbeta sequences, about 68 appeared in the CD4+ memory repertoires, each in one to five individuals. For predicting CMV serostatus, the median bootstrapped AUC was about 0.96 using the original framework and over 0.9 using a US-trained random forest. The results were interpreted as suggesting that the CMV-associated TCR signature is largely present in the CD4+ memory repertoire. Only CD4+CD45RO+ memory cells were sequenced, in contrast to the original study, in which naive and memory CD4+ and CD8+ populations were covered.

The CDR3 sequence holds 17 residues, the cysteine and phenylalanine included. Kept here is only the CDR3 DNA, which spans 51 bases and is read in frame from base 1. Relative to germline, V is missing 6 bases and J is missing 1 base, with 15 bases of the junction outside any gene match. According to the germline V gene, CDR1 reads SGDLS and CDR2 reads YYNGEE. A FACSAria II was used to sort memory CD4+ T cells, defined as single viable CD3+CD4+CD8-CD45RO+ cells. CMV serostatus was determined with a Roche Elecsys assay detecting serum IgG against CMV pp150, pp28, p38 and p52. After the samples were thawed, total CD4+ T cells were enriched through positive selection using CD4 magnetic microbeads. The samples came from a separate study whose specific focus was interrogating the CD4+ T cell memory repertoire. Peripheral blood mononuclear cells were isolated and cryopreserved following standard operating procedures; serum was stored at -80 °C. The staining used CD3-PerCP (BW264/56), CD4-APC (RPA-T4), CD45RO-PE (UCHT1) and CD8-Pacific Orange (3B5) antibodies, and Sytox blue was used to exclude non-viable cells.

The Quick-DNA Microprep Kit was used to extract genomic DNA from the sorted cells. Amplification of TCRbeta DNA was done with the immunoSEQ hsTCRbeta kit, following the protocol from the manufacturer. TCRbeta libraries were sequenced on an Illumina MiSeq instrument. As for how the authors treated the data: Following removal of out-of-frame sequences, some 2 million distinct TCRbeta sequences were retained, with an average of around 70,000 per individual. Two values were used to score each individual: the count of 150 to 200 previously reported CMV-associated TCRbeta sequences and the total count of productive distinct TCRbeta sequences. A beta-binomial model was reimplemented in Python, and random forests from scikit-learn, run with default parameters, were trained on data from the US cohort. Classifier performance on the Belgian cohort was summarized as median AUC with percentile confidence intervals over 10,000 bootstrap iterations. The clones in this table, taken by TCRdb from immuneACCESS, are in-frame only. Not every clone is retained; where verified, under half of the shortfall comes from an unresolved V gene, and the cause of the rest is unknown. That table supplies the V and J calls and clone size; D and trimming were determined from the DNA. This sample holds approximately 42,000 clones; approximately 81% were observed only once. The top ten clonotypes cover 1% to 1.3% of the sample.

With regard to this clone: Its cognate antigen has yet to be identified. Base qualities are not at hand, and no much larger clone is one base apart.

This chain joins TRBV9 to TRBJ1-2; TRBD1 matches 7 bases in the middle. This sequence was found in an adult in good health and CMV-seronegative. The sequencing input was memory CD4+ T cells from blood. The sequence in DNA is TGTGCCAGCAAAACCTATGAGGGGGCGGATCGTAACTATGGCTACACCTTC. It encodes CASKTYEGADRNYGYTF. With the rest looked up from the reference TRBV9 and TRBJ1-2 genes rather than sequenced, the full variable domain is DSGVTQTPKHLITATGQRVTLRCSPRSGDLSVYWYQQSLDQGLQFLIQYYNGEERAKGNILERFSAQQFPDLHSELNLSSLELGDSALYFCASKTYEGADRNYGYTFGSGTRLTVV.